This T cell receptor beta chain was sequenced for a study of cytomegalovirus exposure and HLA in healthy donors. Study findings and constraints: Cytomegalovirus association was assigned to more than 150 TCR beta chains. Analyses of presence and absence presupposed an approximately uniform sequencing depth across donors. As immune exposure information, only CMV serostatus was available. In a later analysis, a missense DCLRE1C variant was linked to TCR beta V- and J-gene trimming.

PCR was performed using 60 Vbeta and 13 Jbeta primers. Method: immunoSEQ multiplex PCR; TCRdb's copy keeps in-frame clones and lacks some. Reported are approximately 72,000 clones; the ten largest clones contain 4% to 5.5%. Remarks on this clone: Its antigen is as yet unknown.

This CDR3 comprises 14 residues. CDR1 is MNHNY and CDR2 is SVGAGI in the germline V gene (reference sequence). Germline trimming cut 5 bases from V and 4 bases from J; bases unmatched to any gene: 4. The gene calls are TRBV6-6 and TRBJ1-5; 8 bases align to TRBD1. The origin of this receptor is a woman between 35 and 50 years old in good health and CMV-seropositive. The sequenced sample was PBMCs. CDR3 sequence reads: CASSLDRANQPQHF. The CDR3 DNA reads as TGTGCCAGCAGTCTGGACAGGGCGAATCAGCCCCAGCATTTT.